The 25 T cell receptor beta chains listed next were all sequenced from one sample in a study of cytomegalovirus exposure and HLA in healthy donors. Assay used: immunoSEQ multiplex PCR; TCRdb lists only in-frame clones, some missing. The sample has 100,000 to 150,000 clones, 90% to 95% seen once. The sequenced material came from PBMCs. Every receptor here comes from a woman aged 18-30 years in good health and CMV-seronegative.

The J gene is TRBJ2-7, the V gene TRBV6-5; TRBD1 is a possible D gene (6 bases). V gave up 0 bases and J gave up 0 bases, with 9 bases separating them. Germline CDR1 is MNHEY and CDR2 is SVGAGI. The CDR3 runs 15 residues. The CDR3 protein is CASSYSRDNSYEQYF. CDR3 DNA: TGTGCCAGCAGTTACTCAAGGGACAACTCCTACGAGCAGTACTTC.

This rearrangement joins TRBV6-5 to TRBJ2-7, with a possible D match to TRBD1 (5 bases). V was shortened by 8 bases and J by 11 bases, with 16 bases between the two germline ends. Germline V gene sequence: CDR1 MNHEY, CDR2 SVGAGI. CDR3 length equals 11 residues. The CDR3 region is CASGSGKGEYF. CDR3 sequence (DNA): TGTGCCAGCGGCAGTGGGAAAGGGGAGTACTTC.

This clone was picked up one time. The V call is TRBV6-5, the J call TRBJ1-5, with 10 bases lining up with TRBD1. With 4 bases clipped from V and 7 bases from J, the junction kept 7 bases outside the gene matches. CDR1 is MNHEY and CDR2 is SVGAGI in the germline V gene. This CDR3 is 15 amino acids long. The DNA of the CDR3 is TGTGCCAGCAGTTCCTACGGGACAGGGGACCAGCCCCAGCATTTT. Its translation is CASSSYGTGDQPQHF.

The chain links TRBV7-9 to TRBJ1-3, with D tentatively TRBD1 (5 bases). The CDR3 consists of 15 residues. CDR1 and CDR2 from the germline V gene are SEHNR and FQNEAQ (reference sequence). Trimming left V 5 bases short and J 0 bases short, with 11 bases between. The CDR3 DNA is TGTGCCAGCAGCCCCCAGCAGGGCTCTGGAAACACCATATATTTT. It codes for CASSPQQGSGNTIYF.

The chain links TRBV7-9 to TRBJ1-1; D uncertain. V was clipped by 1 base and J by 3 bases, with 9 bases between them. Germline lookup yields CDR1 SEHNR and CDR2 FQNEAQ (reference sequence). The CDR3 is 14 amino acids. CDR3 coding DNA: TGTGCCAGCAGCTTAGGCGGTGTGGACACTGAAGCTTTCTTT. It translates to CASSLGGVDTEAFF.

The genes are TRBV28 and TRBJ1-2; D ambiguous. The CDR3 covers 15 residues. V was clipped by 7 bases and J by 4 bases, with 19 bases between them. Germline lookup yields CDR1 MDHEN and CDR2 SYDVKM. CDR3 region: CASTGSTAGSYGYTF. The CDR3 region has the DNA TGTGCCAGCACCGGGAGTACTGCAGGTTCCTATGGCTACACCTTC.

The chain carries TRBV2 and TRBJ1-1; no clear D. The ends were cut back, 7 bases at V and 5 bases at J, with 14 bases in the middle. CDR3 size: 13 residues. Germline V gene lookup returns CDR1 SNHLY and CDR2 FYNNEI. In DNA, the CDR3 is TGTGCCAGCATGAGTGTGAGGGTAACTGAAGCTTTCTTT. Protein product: CASMSVRVTEAFF.

Written as DNA, the CDR3 is TGTGCCATTGGAGGGGTTGGTGAAAAACTGTTTTTT. Its protein is CAIGGVGEKLFF. The J gene is TRBJ1-4, the V gene TRBV10-3, with a possible D match to TRBD1 (5 bases). The length of the CDR3 is 12 residues. Germline V gene lookup returns CDR1 ENHRY and CDR2 SYGVKD. Trimming pared 9 bases from V and 7 bases from J, leaving 12 bases between.

J is TRBJ2-2 and V is TRBV19; 8 bases agree with TRBD1. CDR3 length equals 14 residues. Germline CDR1 reads LNHDA; CDR2 reads SQIVND (reference sequence). Trimming took 6 bases from V and 7 from J; bases not matched to a gene: 7. CDR3 bases: TGTGCCAGTAGACCGGGACAGGTCGTCGGGGAGCTGTTTTTT. As protein: CASRPGQVVGELFF.

J is TRBJ2-7 and V is TRBV4-1; D possibly corresponds to TRBD1 (5 bases). CDR3 size: 14 residues. V gave up 1 base and J gave up 3 bases, with 10 bases separating them. Germline CDR1 and CDR2: MGHRA and YSYEKL. The CDR3 spells CASSQGAGYYEQYF. CDR3 in DNA: TGCGCCAGCAGCCAAGGTGCAGGGTACTACGAGCAGTACTTC.

The chain links TRBV5-1 to TRBJ1-1, with 7 bases lining up with TRBD1. V shed 0 bases, J shed 4 bases, and the junction held 6 bases outside the gene matches. Germline CDR1 and CDR2: SGHRS and YFSETQ. This CDR3 contains 15 residues. The CDR3 spells CASSLEVRQGTEAFF. CDR3 bases: TGCGCCAGCAGCTTGGAAGTTCGACAGGGCACTGAAGCTTTCTTT. Variable domain in full (rest from reference TRBV5-1 and TRBJ1-1): KAGVTQTPRYLIKTRGQQVTLSCSPISGHRSVSWYQQTPGQGLQFLFEYFSETQRNKGNFPGRFSGRQFSNSRSEMNVSTLELGDSALYLCASSLEVRQGTEAFFGQGTRLTVV.

This chain uses TRBV5-5 with TRBJ1-4; 8 bases are a match to TRBD1. This CDR3 has 15 amino acids. Germline CDR1 SGHKS, CDR2 YYEKEE (reference sequence). V gave up 6 bases and J gave up 3 bases; unmatched junction bases: 7. In DNA, the CDR3 is TGTGCCAGCACCGCAGGGGGCACACCTAATGAAAAACTGTTTTTT. Translation: CASTAGGTPNEKLFF.

The V call is TRBV19, the J call TRBJ1-6; 8 bases match TRBD1. Germline CDR1 is LNHDA and CDR2 is SQIVND (reference sequence). This CDR3 comprises 18 residues. V dropped 3 bases and J dropped 7; count of bases not matched to a gene: 14. CDR3 sequence (DNA): TGTGCCAGTAGTATCATCGCGGGACAGGCTATTTTCAATTCACCCCTCCACTTT. Translating gives CASSIIAGQAIFNSPLHF. Looking up the rest from reference TRBV19 and TRBJ1-6 gives the full variable domain: DGGITQSPKYLFRKEGQNVTLSCEQNLNHDAMYWYRQDPGQGLRLIYYSQIVNDFQKGDIAEGYSVSREKKESFPLTVTSAQKNPTAFYLCASSIIAGQAIFNSPLHFGNGTRLTVT.

The V call is TRBV15, the J call TRBJ1-1, with D tentatively TRBD1 (6 bases). Trimming cost V 4 bases and J 6 bases, with 18 bases left between them. The CDR3 extends over 15 amino acids. CDR1 and CDR2 (germline): LNHNV, YYDKDF (reference sequence). The CDR3 bases are TGTGCCACCAGCAACCCACAGGGAAAGGGACCTGAAGCTTTCTTT. Translating gives CATSNPQGKGPEAFF.

This chain links TRBV5-1 with TRBJ1-5; 7 positions match TRBD1. Per the germline V gene, CDR1 is SGHRS and CDR2 is YFSETQ. The CDR3 is made up of 15 amino acids. V lost 0 bases, J lost 5 bases, and 5 bases stayed unmatched. The CDR3 sequence: CASSLEGQSHQPQHF. The DNA of the CDR3 is TGCGCCAGCAGCTTGGAGGGACAGAGTCATCAGCCCCAGCATTTT.

This chain links TRBV11-2 with TRBJ1-1; 10 nucleotides agree with TRBD1. V shed 4 bases, J shed 0 bases, and the junction held 8 bases outside the gene matches. Per the germline V gene, CDR1 is SGHAT and CDR2 is FQNNGV. The CDR3 consists of 17 residues. CDR3 nucleotide sequence: TGTGCCAGCAGCTCCGGGACAGGGGCTTTTATGAACACTGAAGCTTTCTTT. Residues: CASSSGTGAFMNTEAFF.

This clone was counted a single time. The chain employs TRBV30 and TRBJ2-5; 10 bases align to TRBD2. Unmatched junction bases numbered 10, after V lost 2 bases and J lost 7 bases. This CDR3 contains 15 residues. The V gene's germline CDR1 is GTSNPN and CDR2 SVGIG (reference sequence). Written as DNA, the CDR3 is TGTGCCTGGAGTCCGGGGACTAGCGCCGATGGGACCCAGTACTTC. This translates into CAWSPGTSADGTQYF.

This sequence joins TRBV6-1 and TRBJ2-7; 8 positions match TRBD2. The length of the CDR3 is 15 residues. With 2 bases clipped from V and 4 bases from J, the junction kept 7 bases outside the gene matches. Germline loops: CDR1 MNHNS, CDR2 SASEGT. The CDR3 sequence: CASSERASGLYEQYF. The CDR3 nucleotides read TGTGCCAGCAGTGAACGGGCTAGCGGGCTGTACGAGCAGTACTTC.

This chain uses TRBV4-1 with TRBJ1-4; D possibly corresponds to TRBD1 (6 bases). This CDR3 has 17 residues. Germline CDR1 and CDR2: MGHRA and YSYEKL. V was cut by 0 bases and J by 7 bases, with 18 bases left in between. The CDR3 nucleotides are TGCGCCAGCAGCCAAGATCAGGACAGCAAAGTATTTGAAAAACTGTTTTTT. Its protein is CASSQDQDSKVFEKLFF.

This rearrangement joins TRBV28 to TRBJ2-7; tentative D call: TRBD2 (5 bases). In germline, CDR1 is MDHEN, CDR2 SYDVKM. There are 12 residues in the CDR3. The V and J ends lost 6 bases and 7 bases respectively, with 13 bases between them. The CDR3 sequence: CASSPERGEQYF. The CDR3 region has the DNA TGTGCCAGCAGCCCAGAAAGAGGGGAGCAGTACTTC.

CDR3 nucleotides: TGTGCCAGCAGCTTATGGCAGGGGAGCTACGAGCAGTACTTC. Encoded protein: CASSLWQGSYEQYF. The J gene is TRBJ2-7, the V gene TRBV11-2; D is perhaps TRBD1 (6 bases). The CDR3 has 14 amino acids. Per germline, CDR1 SGHAT and CDR2 FQNNGV. The V and J ends lost 2 bases and 3 bases respectively, with 11 bases between them.

The chain joins TRBV15 to TRBJ2-7, with TRBD2 matching over 8 bases. The germline CDR1 and CDR2 sequences are LNHNV and YYDKDF (reference sequence). J lost 4 bases, V lost 3 bases, and 8 bases had no gene match. The CDR3 extends over 15 amino acids. CDR3 residues: CATSSSETGGYEQYF. Here the CDR3 DNA reads TGTGCCACCAGCAGCTCTGAGACGGGAGGGTACGAGCAGTACTTC.

The rearrangement joins TRBV5-1 to TRBJ1-2; TRBD1 is a possible D gene (5 bases). There are 12 residues in the CDR3. Germline-derived CDR1 and CDR2 are SGHRS and YFSETQ. V was shortened by 0 bases and J by 8 bases, with 8 bases between the two germline ends. CDR3 amino acids: CASSLGRGGYTF. CDR3 coding DNA: TGCGCCAGCAGCTTGGGGAGGGGCGGCTACACCTTC.

The genes are TRBV5-6 and TRBJ2-7; D perhaps matches TRBD2 (5 bases). From germline, CDR1 is SGHDT and CDR2 YYEEEE. The CDR3 runs 14 residues. V was shortened by 5 bases and J by 3 bases, with 15 bases between the two germline ends. The CDR3 spells CASSIYPGGYEQYF. The CDR3 coding sequence is TGTGCCAGCAGTATTTACCCCGGAGGCTACGAGCAGTACTTC.

J is TRBJ2-3 and V is TRBV6-1, with D tentatively TRBD1 (6 bases). V lost 8 bases and J 0 bases, leaving 15 bases between the germline ends. CDR1 and CDR2 (germline): MNHNS, SASEGT. This CDR3 has 15 residues. CDR3 loop: CASCTQGISTDTQYF. The CDR3 DNA reads TGTGCCAGCTGCACACAGGGTATTAGCACAGATACGCAGTATTTT.